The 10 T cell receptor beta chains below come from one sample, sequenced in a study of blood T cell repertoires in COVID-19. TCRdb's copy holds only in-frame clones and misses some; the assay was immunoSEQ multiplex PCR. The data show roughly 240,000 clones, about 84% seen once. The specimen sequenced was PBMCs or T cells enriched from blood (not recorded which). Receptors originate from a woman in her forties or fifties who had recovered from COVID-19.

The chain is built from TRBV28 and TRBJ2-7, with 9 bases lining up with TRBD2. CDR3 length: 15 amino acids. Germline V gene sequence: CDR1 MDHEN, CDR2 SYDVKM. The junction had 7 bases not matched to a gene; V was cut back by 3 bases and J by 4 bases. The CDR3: CASSFSGRNRYEQYF. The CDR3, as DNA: TGTGCCAGCAGTTTCAGCGGGAGGAATAGGTACGAGCAGTACTTC. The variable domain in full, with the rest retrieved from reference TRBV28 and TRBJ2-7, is DVKVTQSSRYLVKRTGEKVFLECVQDMDHENMFWYRQDPGLGLRLIYFSYDVKMKEKGDIPEGYSVSREKKERFSLILESASTNQTSMYLCASSFSGRNRYEQYFGPGTRLTVT.

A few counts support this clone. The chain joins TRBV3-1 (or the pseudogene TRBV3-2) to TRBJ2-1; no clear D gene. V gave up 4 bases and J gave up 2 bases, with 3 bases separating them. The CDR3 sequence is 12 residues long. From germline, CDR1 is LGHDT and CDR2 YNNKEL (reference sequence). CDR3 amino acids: CASSLAYNEQFF. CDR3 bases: TGTGCCAGCAGCCTAGCCTACAATGAGCAGTTCTTC.

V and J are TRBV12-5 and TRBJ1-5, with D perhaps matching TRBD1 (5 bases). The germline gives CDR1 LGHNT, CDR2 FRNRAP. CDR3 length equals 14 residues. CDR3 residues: CSLAPREGRQPQHF. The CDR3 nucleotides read TGTTCACTAGCCCCTCGGGAGGGGCGGCAGCCCCAGCATTTT.

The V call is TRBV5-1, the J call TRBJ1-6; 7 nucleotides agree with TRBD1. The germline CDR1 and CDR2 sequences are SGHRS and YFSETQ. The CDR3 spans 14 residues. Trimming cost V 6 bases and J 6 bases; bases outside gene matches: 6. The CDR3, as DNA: TGCGCCAGCACGGCAGGGGGAGGTAATTCACCCCTCCACTTT. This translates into CASTAGGGNSPLHF.

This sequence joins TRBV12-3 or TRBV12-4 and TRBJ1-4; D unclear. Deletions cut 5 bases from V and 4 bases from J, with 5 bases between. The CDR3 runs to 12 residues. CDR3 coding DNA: TGTGCCAGCAGTCCCTTTAATGAAAAACTGTTTTTT. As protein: CASSPFNEKLFF.

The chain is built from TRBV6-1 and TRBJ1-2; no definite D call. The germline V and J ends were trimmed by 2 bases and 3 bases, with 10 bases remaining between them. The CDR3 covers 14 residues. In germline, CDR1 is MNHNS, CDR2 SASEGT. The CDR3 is CASSEWQADYGYTF. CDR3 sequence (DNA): TGTGCCAGCAGTGAATGGCAGGCAGACTATGGCTACACCTTC.

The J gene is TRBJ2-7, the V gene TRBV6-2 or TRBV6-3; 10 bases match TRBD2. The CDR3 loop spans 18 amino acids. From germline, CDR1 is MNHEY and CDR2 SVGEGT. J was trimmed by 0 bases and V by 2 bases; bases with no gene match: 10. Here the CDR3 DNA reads TGTGCCAGCAGTTACAAGTTTCCTAGCGGGAGTGACTCCTACGAGCAGTACTTC. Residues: CASSYKFPSGSDSYEQYF.

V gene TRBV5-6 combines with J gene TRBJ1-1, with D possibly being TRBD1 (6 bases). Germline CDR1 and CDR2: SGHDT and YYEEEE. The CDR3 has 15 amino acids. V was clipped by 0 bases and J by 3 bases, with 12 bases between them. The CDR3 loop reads CASSLGRTVYTEAFF. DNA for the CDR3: TGTGCCAGCAGCTTGGGGCGGACAGTCTACACTGAAGCTTTCTTT.

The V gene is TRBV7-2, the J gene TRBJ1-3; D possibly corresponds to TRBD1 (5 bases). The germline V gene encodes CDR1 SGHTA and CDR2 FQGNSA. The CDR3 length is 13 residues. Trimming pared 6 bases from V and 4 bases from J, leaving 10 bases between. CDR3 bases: TGTGCCAGCAGACCCGCAGGGGGAAACACCATATATTTT. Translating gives CASRPAGGNTIYF.

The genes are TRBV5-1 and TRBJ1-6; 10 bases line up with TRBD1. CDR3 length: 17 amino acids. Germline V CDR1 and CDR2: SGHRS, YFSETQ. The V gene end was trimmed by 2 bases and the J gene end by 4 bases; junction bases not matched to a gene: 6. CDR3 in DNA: TGCGCCAGCAGCTTACGGGACAGGGGAACATATAATTCACCCCTCCACTTT. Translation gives CASSLRDRGTYNSPLHF.